This is a list of T cell receptor beta chains from one sample in a study of blood T cell repertoires in COVID-19. Assay used: immunoSEQ multiplex PCR; TCRdb lists only in-frame clones, some missing. The table records about 90,000 clones, 80% of them present only once. The sample taken for sequencing was peripheral blood. The receptor source for this set is a woman in her seventies with acute or convalescent COVID-19. Both conserved end residues are part of each CDR3. The D gene is left open where the match is weak. Rows may omit the clone size; those that give it use once, few, many or a size class.

J: TRBJ1-1; V: TRBV11-3; size: -; D: -; DNA: TGTGCCAGCAGCTCCTTCGGGGGCACTGAAGCTTTCTTT; CDR3: CASSSFGGTEAFF
J: TRBJ2-7; V: TRBV6-5; size: -; D: -; DNA: TGTGCCAGCAGCGCTACCTTAGGAGCGACCTACGAGCAGTACTTC; CDR3: CASSATLGATYEQYF
J: TRBJ2-1; V: TRBV7-9; size: -; D: -; DNA: TGTGCCAGCAGCGAGACAGGCTTCTCCTACAATGAGCAGTTCTTC; CDR3: CASSETGFSYNEQFF
J: TRBJ1-5; V: TRBV19; size: -; D: -; DNA: TGTGCCAGTAGTATAGGTCCGGACGGGGGGAATCAGCCCCAGCATTTT; CDR3: CASSIGPDGGNQPQHF
J: TRBJ2-1; V: TRBV19; size: -; D: TRBD2; DNA: TGTGCCAGTAGTAGGGGACTAGCGGTTAGCTCCTACAATGAGCAGTTCTTC; CDR3: CASSRGLAVSSYNEQFF
J: TRBJ2-1; V: TRBV11-2; size: -; D: -; DNA: TGTGCCAGCAGCTTAGGTGTCACGACATACAATGAGCAGTTCTTC; CDR3: CASSLGVTTYNEQFF
J: TRBJ1-2; V: TRBV28; size: -; D: TRBD1; DNA: TGTGCCAGCACTCTTACCGGGACAGGGTCTAACTATGGCTACACCTTC; CDR3: CASTLTGTGSNYGYTF
J: TRBJ2-3; V: TRBV5-1; size: -; D: TRBD2; DNA: TGCGCCAGCAGCTTGAGAGCTAGCGGGAATACAGATACGCAGTATTTT; CDR3: CASSLRASGNTDTQYF
J: TRBJ2-5; V: TRBV19; size: -; D: TRBD2; DNA: TGTGCCAGTAGTATCCTAGCGGGAGGGGCCGACGCGGAGACCCAGTACTTC; CDR3: CASSILAGGADAETQYF
J: TRBJ1-5; V: TRBV28; size: -; D: -; DNA: TGTGCCAGCAGACTAGGAGGGGGCAATCAGCCCCAGCATTTT; CDR3: CASRLGGGNQPQHF
J: TRBJ1-5; V: TRBV3-1/TRBV3-2; size: few; D: TRBD1; DNA: TGTGCCAGCAGCCAAACAGGGGGCTATCAGCCCCAGCATTTT; CDR3: CASSQTGGYQPQHF
J: TRBJ1-6; V: TRBV2; size: once; D: -; DNA: TGTGCCAGCAGTGAGAAGCGGAGGATCTACTCACCCCTCCACTTT; CDR3: CASSEKRRIYSPLHF
J: TRBJ1-2; V: TRBV7-9; size: -; D: -; DNA: TGTGCCAGCAGCTTAGGGGACTCTATCCCGAGGAATGGCTACACCTTC; CDR3: CASSLGDSIPRNGYTF
J: TRBJ2-2; V: TRBV4-3; size: -; D: TRBD1; DNA: TGCGCCAGCAGCCAGGACAGGGGATGGGCCGGGGAGCTGTTTTTT; CDR3: CASSQDRGWAGELFF
J: TRBJ1-3; V: TRBV28; size: -; D: TRBD1; DNA: TGTGCCAGCAGTTTAGGGACAGCGAGATCTGGAAACACCATATATTTT; CDR3: CASSLGTARSGNTIYF
J: TRBJ1-2; V: TRBV6-2/TRBV6-3; size: -; D: -; DNA: TGTGCCAGCAGCCCTCGTGGAGACGGGGTCTCTTATGGCTACACCTTC; CDR3: CASSPRGDGVSYGYTF
J: TRBJ2-7; V: TRBV6-5; size: -; D: -; DNA: TGTGCCAGCAGTTACTCTTTTCCTAGTCCATACGAGCAGTACTTC; CDR3: CASSYSFPSPYEQYF
J: TRBJ1-3; V: TRBV3-1/TRBV3-2; size: -; D: -; DNA: TGTGCCAGCAGCCAAGGGCCCGGAAACACCATATATTTT; CDR3: CASSQGPGNTIYF
J: TRBJ1-2; V: TRBV28; size: -; D: -; DNA: TGTGCCAGCGTAGAAGGGTTTGGGGGGGACTATGGCTACACCTTC; CDR3: CASVEGFGGDYGYTF
J: TRBJ2-2; V: TRBV14; size: -; D: -; DNA: TGTGCCAGCAGCCAAGTAGGAGGCAGGAACACCGGGGAGCTGTTTTTT; CDR3: CASSQVGGRNTGELFF
J: TRBJ2-7; V: TRBV6-5; size: -; D: -; DNA: TGTGCCAGCAACCCGAGACAGGGGAGGGGGTACGAGCAGTACTTC; CDR3: CASNPRQGRGYEQYF
J: TRBJ1-6; V: TRBV7-9; size: -; D: -; DNA: TGTGCCAGCAGCTTAGTGGCTAGCGAGTCACCCCTCCACTTT; CDR3: CASSLVASESPLHF
J: TRBJ1-2; V: TRBV12-3/TRBV12-4; size: -; D: -; DNA: TGTGCCAGCACCGGGGGACTGAGCTATGGCTACACCTTC; CDR3: CASTGGLSYGYTF
J: TRBJ2-7; V: TRBV2; size: -; D: -; DNA: TGTGCCAGCAGTGACAACTACGAGCAGTACTTC; CDR3: CASSDNYEQYF
J: TRBJ1-5; V: TRBV12-3/TRBV12-4; size: -; D: -; DNA: TGTGCCAGCAGGTTGGGACTCAATCAGCCCCAGCATTTT; CDR3: CASRLGLNQPQHF
J: TRBJ1-1; V: TRBV10-3; size: few; D: -; DNA: TGTGCCATCAGTCCTTCAACCAGGGGCACTGAAGCTTTCTTT; CDR3: CAISPSTRGTEAFF